This T cell receptor (beta chain) was profiled in a study of high-grade serous ovarian cancer treatment subgroups. At the level of the study: Each sample yielded on average roughly 7,400 unique TCR beta rearrangements from around 14,000 reads.

Tumor tissue was taken before any definitive surgery or chemotherapy was given. A few counts support this clone. TCRdb's table, derived via immunoSEQ multiplex PCR, lists solely in-frame clones and lacks some. The data contain over 15,000 clones, 73% of them singletons. The CDR3 sequence is 15 residues long. Losses at the gene ends were 3 bases for V and 2 bases for J; bases not matched to a gene: 7. In germline, CDR1 is MNHEY, CDR2 SMNVEV (reference sequence). This rearrangement joins TRBV27 to TRBJ2-7; TRBD1 matches 7 bases. This receptor was obtained from a human donor with high-grade serous ovarian cancer. Specimen: tumor tissue. The CDR3 DNA sequence: TGTGCCAGCAGTTTGGGCGCGACAGGGACCTACGAGCAGTACTTC. Protein sequence: CASSLGATGTYEQYF.